Included here is one T cell receptor beta chain sequence, with context. The input for sorted-subset replicate PCRs was about 0.2 ug DNA, 25,000 to 30,000 T cell genomes. Original processing notes: ImmunoSEQ yielded junction-only sequences lacking quality scores, so filtering differed. Only in-frame clones appear in the TCRdb table, and some are missing; sequencing was by immunoSEQ multiplex PCR. The DNA gave D and trimming, while V, J and clone size come from that table. The profile covers some 1,400,000 clones, with about 96% appearing a single time and approximately 1.1% taken by the ten largest. The sample is drawn from a study of shared clonotypes between healthy human individuals. Study-level information: Aged 18 to 49, the donors were a couple of women and a few men.

Nashville, Tennessee was home to all donors, each a Caucasian adult. The V gene's germline CDR1 is LNHNV and CDR2 YYDKDF (reference sequence). V lost 2 bases and J 4 bases, leaving 13 bases between the germline ends. The CDR3 sequence is 15 residues long. The TCR comes from a young man in good health. This sequence joins TRBV15 and TRBJ2-3; D is uncertain. The material sequenced was naive CD4+ T cells sorted from blood. As to subset: CD45RA+ positively selected. This CDR3 is CATSRLKGPPDTQYF. CDR3 nucleotides: TGTGCCACCAGCAGATTAAAGGGTCCCCCAGATACGCAGTATTTT.